This T cell receptor beta chain was identified during a study of T cell responses to AZD1222 COVID-19 vaccine. General study results and limits: AZD1222 recipients seropositive at baseline numbered only 6 or 7.

The CDR3 sequence is 13 residues long. Trimming took 3 bases from V and 10 from J, leaving 10 bases between them. Generated by immunoSEQ multiplex PCR, the TCRdb table keeps only in-frame clones and is missing some. The sample has more than 150,000 clones; roughly 91% are singletons. About this clone: The antigen is unknown.

V is TRBV12-3 or TRBV12-4 and J is TRBJ1-6; D is uncertain. This TCR derives from an adult who received the AZD1222 COVID-19 vaccine. The starting material was peripheral blood, obtained 28 days after the second AZD1222 dose. CDR3 sequence (DNA): TGTGCCAGCAGTTTGTTCGGATACTCACCCCTCCACTTT. This codes for CASSLFGYSPLHF.